Listed here are 10 T cell receptor beta chains from one sample, sequenced in a study of cytomegalovirus exposure and HLA in healthy donors. Produced via immunoSEQ multiplex PCR; TCRdb's table is partial and in-frame only. The sample shows about 180,000 clones, approximately 81% of them seen only once. The specimen sequenced was PBMCs. These receptor sequences come from a man in his late teens or twenties in good health and CMV-seropositive.

The V gene is TRBV5-1, the J gene TRBJ1-2; no reliable D call. V lost 0 bases and J lost 0, with 9 bases in between. Germline V lookup: CDR1 SGHRS, CDR2 YFSETQ. The CDR3 sequence is 15 residues long. The DNA for the CDR3 is TGCGCCAGCAGCTTGGACGCTAACTCTAACTATGGCTACACCTTC. Encoded protein: CASSLDANSNYGYTF.

The chain employs TRBV7-9 and TRBJ1-4; no clear D. The CDR3 length is 13 residues. The ends were cut back, 3 bases at V and 4 bases at J, with 6 bases in the middle. CDR1 is SEHNR, CDR2 FQNEAQ, per germline (reference sequence). The CDR3: CASSLSGNEKLFF. The DNA for the CDR3 is TGTGCCAGCAGCTTGAGCGGTAATGAAAAACTGTTTTTT.

The chain has TRBV2 and TRBJ1-2; 7 positions match TRBD1. The CDR3 has 14 residues. The germline V gene encodes CDR1 SNHLY and CDR2 FYNNEI. Unmatched junction bases numbered 10, after V lost 4 bases and J lost 8 bases. The chain's CDR3 is CASSATGNGRGYTF. CDR3 DNA: TGTGCCAGCAGTGCGACAGGGAATGGTAGGGGCTACACCTTC.

The chain links TRBV5-8 to TRBJ1-5; D remains ambiguous. CDR1 is SGHTS, CDR2 YDEGEE, per germline. The CDR3 contains 14 residues. Trimming pared 4 bases from V and 11 bases from J, leaving 19 bases between. CDR3 sequence: CASSPNRAGTTQHF. CDR3 DNA: TGTGCCAGCAGCCCGAATCGAGCGGGCACGACCCAGCATTTT.

The chain has TRBV30 and TRBJ1-5, with TRBD1 matching over 8 bases. The V gene's germline CDR1 is GTSNPN and CDR2 SVGIG (reference sequence). The CDR3 consists of 12 residues. V gave up 5 bases and J gave up 6 bases; unmatched junction bases: 3. CDR3 residues: CAWGQGGQPQHF. DNA for the CDR3: TGTGCCTGGGGACAGGGCGGTCAGCCCCAGCATTTT.

This clone appeared a single time. CDR3: CASSSRLAGHEEQYF. The CDR3 DNA follows: TGCGCCAGCAGCTCTAGACTAGCGGGCCACGAGGAGCAGTACTTC. The chain uses TRBV5-1 and TRBJ2-7; 10 bases fit TRBD2. Germline V gene data show CDR1 as SGHRS and CDR2 as YFSETQ. Trimming took 3 bases from V and 7 from J; bases not matched to a gene: 10. The CDR3 contains 15 residues.

This chain connects TRBV27 to TRBJ2-7; weak D call: TRBD2 (6 bases). This CDR3 is built from 15 residues. CDR1 is MNHEY, CDR2 SMNVEV, per germline (reference sequence). Trimming pared 5 bases from V and 0 bases from J, leaving 14 bases between. CDR3 sequence: CASSTLADHSYEQYF. The CDR3 DNA reads as TGTGCCAGCAGTACCTTAGCGGACCACTCCTACGAGCAGTACTTC.

Only a few counts were recorded for this clone. The genes are TRBV27 and TRBJ1-2; weak D call: TRBD1 (6 bases). CDR1 and CDR2 from the germline V gene are MNHEY and SMNVEV (reference sequence). This CDR3 has 13 amino acids. The V end lost 6 bases, the J end lost 8 bases, and 16 bases lay between the germline ends. CDR3 DNA: TGTGCCAGCAGCCTACAGGGAGATGTGGGCTACACCTTC. It codes for CASSLQGDVGYTF.

The chain has TRBV27 and TRBJ1-2; TRBD1 agrees at 9 bases. The CDR3 is 15 residues long. V shed 4 bases, J shed 3 bases, and the junction held 6 bases outside the gene matches. Germline V gene data show CDR1 as MNHEY and CDR2 as SMNVEV (reference sequence). CDR3 region: CASSSPTGGYYGYTF. For the CDR3, the DNA is TGTGCCAGCAGTTCCCCGACAGGGGGATACTATGGCTACACCTTC.

The V gene is TRBV28, the J gene TRBJ1-2, with D possibly matching TRBD1 (5 bases). CDR1 MDHEN and CDR2 SYDVKM come from the germline V gene. Trimming stripped 6 bases from V and 6 bases from J, with 11 bases between. This CDR3 has 12 amino acids. In DNA, the CDR3 is TGTGCCAGCAGCCGGACACGGGATGGCTACACCTTC. Protein product: CASSRTRDGYTF.